A selection of T cell receptor beta chains follows, all from one sample in a study of blood T cell repertoires in COVID-19. Assay: immunoSEQ multiplex PCR; the TCRdb copy retains only in-frame clones and omits some. This sample yields 110,000 or so clones, of which around 89% are seen a single time; approximately 4.2% belongs to the top ten. Sequencing was done on a sample of peripheral blood. The receptors originated from a woman in her 50s with acute or convalescent COVID-19. Each CDR3 is given with its conserved first and last residue. D genes are given only for firm matches. Where a row states a size, it is once, few, many or the class of an expanded clone; other rows omit it.

>TRBV5-6|.|few|TRBJ1-4
TGTGCCAGCAGCCTCGGTAAAAGTGAAAAACTGTTTTTT
CASSLGKSEKLFF
>TRBV28|TRBD1|few|TRBJ1-2
TGTGCCAGCAGTTTGGGACAGAACTATGGCTACACCTTC
CASSLGQNYGYTF
>TRBV19|.|few|TRBJ1-6
TGTGCCAGTGACGCCGGGACAAGGTTTAATTCACCCCTCCACTTT
CASDAGTRFNSPLHF
>TRBV5-1|TRBD1|.|TRBJ2-1
TGCGCCAGCAGCAGTGACAGGGGGCCCTACAATGAGCAGTTCTTC
CASSSDRGPYNEQFF
>TRBV7-9|.|.|TRBJ2-5
TGTGCCAGCAGCTTATCCAGCGGGTCGCTCCAAGAGACCCAGTACTTC
CASSLSSGSLQETQYF
>TRBV5-8|.|.|TRBJ1-4
TGTGCCAGCAGCTTGGGGCAGGGATCTAATGAAAAACTGTTTTTT
CASSLGQGSNEKLFF
>TRBV5-1|TRBD1|few|TRBJ2-1
TGCGCCAGCAGCTTGGGACAGGGCAAGTACAATGAGCAGTTCTTC
CASSLGQGKYNEQFF
>TRBV30|TRBD1|.|TRBJ1-2
TGTGCCTGGAGTGACAGGGGAACGAACTATGGCTACACCTTC
CAWSDRGTNYGYTF
>TRBV9|.|few|TRBJ2-7
TGTGCCAGCAGCGTATCCCTCCAGGAAGAGCAGTACTTC
CASSVSLQEEQYF
>TRBV18|TRBD2|.|TRBJ2-7
TGTGCCAGCTCACCACTAGGGTCGAGACTAGCCTCACCCGAGCAGTACTTC
CASSPLGSRLASPEQYF
>TRBV3-1/TRBV3-2|.|.|TRBJ1-2
TGTGCCAGCAGCCAAGGGGGGGGATCTTATGGCTACACCTTC
CASSQGGGSYGYTF
>TRBV6-5|.|.|TRBJ1-4
TGTGCCAGCAGGGCTGGGGGCTATGAAAAACTGTTTTTT
CASRAGGYEKLFF
>TRBV15|.|few|TRBJ2-7
TGTGCCACCCCGTCGGTTGCCACCTACGAGCAGTACTTC
CATPSVATYEQYF
>TRBV6-5|.|.|TRBJ1-4
TGTGCCAGCAGTTACTCCCCGACAGCGATGGGTGAAAAACTGTTTTTT
CASSYSPTAMGEKLFF
>TRBV30|TRBD2|.|TRBJ2-7
TGTGCCTGGAGTCCCGGGGTAGCGGGACTTTACTACGAGCAGTACTTC
CAWSPGVAGLYYEQYF
>TRBV7-2|.|.|TRBJ1-2
TGTGCCAGCAGCTTAGCGACGGGGTCGGGGATGGGGAGCTACACCTTC
CASSLATGSGMGSYTF